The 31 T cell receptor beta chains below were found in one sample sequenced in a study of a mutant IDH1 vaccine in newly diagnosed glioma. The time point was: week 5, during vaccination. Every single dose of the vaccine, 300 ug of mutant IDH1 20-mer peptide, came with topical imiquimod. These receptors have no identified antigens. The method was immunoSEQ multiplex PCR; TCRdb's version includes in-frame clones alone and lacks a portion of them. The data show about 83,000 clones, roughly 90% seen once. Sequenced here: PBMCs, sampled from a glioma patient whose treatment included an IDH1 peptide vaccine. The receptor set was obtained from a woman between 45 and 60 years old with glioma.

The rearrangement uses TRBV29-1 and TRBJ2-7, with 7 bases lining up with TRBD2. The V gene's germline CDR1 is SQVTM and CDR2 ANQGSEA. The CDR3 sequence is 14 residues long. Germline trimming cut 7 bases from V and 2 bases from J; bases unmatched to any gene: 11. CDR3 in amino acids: CSARRASGAYEQYF. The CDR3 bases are TGCAGCGCTCGTCGGGCTAGCGGAGCCTACGAGCAGTACTTC.

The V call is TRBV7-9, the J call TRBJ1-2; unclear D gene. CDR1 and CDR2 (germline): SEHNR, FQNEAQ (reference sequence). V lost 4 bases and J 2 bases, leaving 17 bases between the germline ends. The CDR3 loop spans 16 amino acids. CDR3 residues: CASSSGEVLTNYGYTF. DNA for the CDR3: TGTGCCAGCAGCTCTGGCGAAGTTTTGACCAACTATGGCTACACCTTC. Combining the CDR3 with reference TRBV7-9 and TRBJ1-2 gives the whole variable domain DTGVSQNPRHKITKRGQNVTFRCDPISEHNRLYWYRQTLGQGPEFLTYFQNEAQLEKSRLLSDRFSAERPKGSFSTLEIQRTEQGDSAMYLCASSSGEVLTNYGYTFGSGTRLTVV.

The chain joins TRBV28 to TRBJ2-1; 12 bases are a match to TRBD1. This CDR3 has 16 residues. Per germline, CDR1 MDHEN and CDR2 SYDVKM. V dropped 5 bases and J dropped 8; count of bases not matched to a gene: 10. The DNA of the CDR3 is TGTGCCAGCAGTATCCGGGACAGGGGGCTTTTCGATGAGCAGTTCTTC. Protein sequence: CASSIRDRGLFDEQFF.

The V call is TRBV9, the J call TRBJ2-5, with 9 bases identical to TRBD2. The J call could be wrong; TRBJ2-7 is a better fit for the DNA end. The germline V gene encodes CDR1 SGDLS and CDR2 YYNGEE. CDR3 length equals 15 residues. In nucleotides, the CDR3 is TGTGCCAGCAGCGGGGCTAGCGGGGCCACCTACGAGCAGTACTTC. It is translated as CASSGASGATYEQYF.

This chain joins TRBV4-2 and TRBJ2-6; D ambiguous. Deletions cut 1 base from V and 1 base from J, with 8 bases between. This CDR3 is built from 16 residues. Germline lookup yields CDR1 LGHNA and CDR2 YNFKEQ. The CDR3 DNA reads TGTGCCAGCAGCCAAGCTTGGCGGTCTGGGGCCAACGTCCTGACTTTC. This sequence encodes CASSQAWRSGANVLTF.

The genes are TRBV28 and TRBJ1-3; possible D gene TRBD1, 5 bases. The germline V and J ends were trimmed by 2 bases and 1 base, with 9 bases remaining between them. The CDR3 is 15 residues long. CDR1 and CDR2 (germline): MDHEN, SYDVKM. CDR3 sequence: CASSLGRASGNTIYF. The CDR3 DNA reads TGTGCCAGCAGTTTAGGCAGGGCTTCTGGAAACACCATATATTTT.

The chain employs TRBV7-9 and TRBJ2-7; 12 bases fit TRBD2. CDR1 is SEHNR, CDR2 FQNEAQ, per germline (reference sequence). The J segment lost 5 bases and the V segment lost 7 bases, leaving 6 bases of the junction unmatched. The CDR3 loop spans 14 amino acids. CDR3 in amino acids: CASKLTSGSHEQYF. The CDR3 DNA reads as TGTGCCAGCAAGCTGACTAGCGGGAGCCACGAGCAGTACTTC.

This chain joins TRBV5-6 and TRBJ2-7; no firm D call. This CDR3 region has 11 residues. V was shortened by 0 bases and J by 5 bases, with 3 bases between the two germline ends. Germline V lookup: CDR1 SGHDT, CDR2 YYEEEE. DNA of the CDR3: TGTGCCAGCAGCTTGGGTGACGAGCAGTACTTC. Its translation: CASSLGDEQYF.

CDR3 sequence (DNA): TGTGCCAGCAGTGAAGGGGGGGGGCTTGCCATATATTTT. Translation: CASSEGGGLAIYF. This chain uses TRBV6-1 with TRBJ1-3, with D perhaps TRBD1 (6 bases). The CDR3 runs 13 residues. Trimming shortened V by 1 base and J by 11 bases, and 12 bases separated the two germline ends. Germline CDR1 is MNHNS and CDR2 is SASEGT.

In nucleotides, the CDR3 is TGTGCCAGCAGTCTTCGGGCGGGAGGGCCCCAGTATTTT. It translates to CASSLRAGGPQYF. The gene calls are TRBV11-3 and TRBJ2-3, with 9 bases matching TRBD2. The V gene's germline CDR1 is SGHNT and CDR2 YENEEA. Trimming at V came to 6 bases and at J to 12 bases, leaving 10 bases not matched to a gene. This CDR3 has 13 residues.

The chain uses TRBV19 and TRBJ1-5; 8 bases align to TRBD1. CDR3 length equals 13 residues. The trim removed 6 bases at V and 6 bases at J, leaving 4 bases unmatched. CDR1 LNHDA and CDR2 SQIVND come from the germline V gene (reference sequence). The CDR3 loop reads CASRGQGSQPQHF. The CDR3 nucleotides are TGTGCCAGTAGAGGACAGGGAAGTCAGCCCCAGCATTTT.

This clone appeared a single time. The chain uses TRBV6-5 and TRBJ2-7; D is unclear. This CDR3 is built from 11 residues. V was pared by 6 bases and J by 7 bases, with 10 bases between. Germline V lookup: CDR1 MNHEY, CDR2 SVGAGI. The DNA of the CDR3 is TGTGCCAGCAGGTCCTCCGGTGAGCAGTACTTC. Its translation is CASRSSGEQYF.

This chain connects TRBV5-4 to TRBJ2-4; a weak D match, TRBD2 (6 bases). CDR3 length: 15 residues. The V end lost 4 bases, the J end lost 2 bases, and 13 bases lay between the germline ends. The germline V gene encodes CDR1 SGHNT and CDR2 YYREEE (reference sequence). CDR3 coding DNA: TGTGCCAGCAGCCCTGGCGGGACGCCCAAAAACATTCAGTACTTC. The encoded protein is CASSPGGTPKNIQYF. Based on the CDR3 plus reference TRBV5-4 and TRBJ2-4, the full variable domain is ETGVTQSPTHLIKTRGQQVTLRCSSQSGHNTVSWYQQALGQGPQFIFQYYREEENGRGNFPPRFSGLQFPNYSSELNVNALELDDSALYLCASSPGGTPKNIQYFGAGTRLSVL.

The CDR3: CASSPPGDGNTIYF. CDR3 nucleotides: TGTGCCAGCAGCCCCCCAGGGGATGGAAACACCATATATTTT. The chain recombines TRBV7-8 with TRBJ1-3; TRBD1 might be the D (6 bases). Germline V CDR1 and CDR2: SGHVS, FQNEAQ. With 5 bases removed from V and 3 bases from J, the gap between germline ends came to 11 bases. The CDR3 is 14 residues long.

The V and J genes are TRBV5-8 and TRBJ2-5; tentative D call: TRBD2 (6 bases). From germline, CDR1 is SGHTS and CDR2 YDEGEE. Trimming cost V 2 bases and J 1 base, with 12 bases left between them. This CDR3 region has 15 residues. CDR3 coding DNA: TGTGCCAGCAGCTTTGGGGGGTTTTCCCAAGAGACCCAGTACTTC. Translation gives CASSFGGFSQETQYF.

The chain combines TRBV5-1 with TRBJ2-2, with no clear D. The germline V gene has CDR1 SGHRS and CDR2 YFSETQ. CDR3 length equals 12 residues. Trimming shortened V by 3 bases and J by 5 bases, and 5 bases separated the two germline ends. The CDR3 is CASSSGTGELFF. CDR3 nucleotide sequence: TGCGCCAGCAGCTCTGGAACCGGGGAGCTGTTTTTT.

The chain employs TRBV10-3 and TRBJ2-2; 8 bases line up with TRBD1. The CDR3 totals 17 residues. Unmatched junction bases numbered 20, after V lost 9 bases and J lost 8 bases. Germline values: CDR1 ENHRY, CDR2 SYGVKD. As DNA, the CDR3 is TGTGCCATAATGGGGGGACAGGATGATTTTTGGACGGGGGAGCTGTTTTTT. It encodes CAIMGGQDDFWTGELFF.

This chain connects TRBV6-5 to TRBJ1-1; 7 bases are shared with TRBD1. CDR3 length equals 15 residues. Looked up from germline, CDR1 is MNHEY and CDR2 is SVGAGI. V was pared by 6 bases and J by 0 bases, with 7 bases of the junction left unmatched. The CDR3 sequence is CASSPSGTVNTEAFF. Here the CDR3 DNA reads TGTGCCAGCAGCCCCTCCGGGACAGTGAACACTGAAGCTTTCTTT.

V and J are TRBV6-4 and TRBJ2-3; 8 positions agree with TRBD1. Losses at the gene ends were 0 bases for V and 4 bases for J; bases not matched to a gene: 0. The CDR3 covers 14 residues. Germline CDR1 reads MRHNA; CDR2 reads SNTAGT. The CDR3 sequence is CASSDSTGADTQYF. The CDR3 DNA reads TGTGCCAGCAGTGACTCGACAGGGGCAGATACGCAGTATTTT.

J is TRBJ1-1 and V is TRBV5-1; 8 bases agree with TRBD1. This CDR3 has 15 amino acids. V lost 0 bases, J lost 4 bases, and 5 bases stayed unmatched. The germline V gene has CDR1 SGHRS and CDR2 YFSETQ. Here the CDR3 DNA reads TGCGCCAGCAGCTTGGAACAGGGGGGAGGCACTGAAGCTTTCTTT. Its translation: CASSLEQGGGTEAFF.

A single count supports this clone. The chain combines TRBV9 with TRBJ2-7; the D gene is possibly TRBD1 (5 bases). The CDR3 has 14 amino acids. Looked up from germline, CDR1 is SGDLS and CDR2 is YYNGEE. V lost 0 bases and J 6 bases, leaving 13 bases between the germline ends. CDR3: CASSVASSQGEQYF. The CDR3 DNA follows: TGTGCCAGCAGCGTAGCGTCCAGCCAGGGCGAGCAGTACTTC.

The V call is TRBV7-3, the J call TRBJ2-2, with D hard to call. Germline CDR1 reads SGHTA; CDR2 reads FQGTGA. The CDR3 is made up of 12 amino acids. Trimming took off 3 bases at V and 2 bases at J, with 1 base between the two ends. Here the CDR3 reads CASSFNTGELFF. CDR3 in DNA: TGTGCCAGCAGCTTCAACACCGGGGAGCTGTTTTTT.

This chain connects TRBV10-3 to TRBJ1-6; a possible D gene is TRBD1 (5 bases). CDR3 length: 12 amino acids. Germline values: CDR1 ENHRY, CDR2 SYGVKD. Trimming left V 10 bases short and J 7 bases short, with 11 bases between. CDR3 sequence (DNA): TGTGCCACCCGGGGGGGGAATTCACCCCTCCACTTT. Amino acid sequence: CATRGGNSPLHF.

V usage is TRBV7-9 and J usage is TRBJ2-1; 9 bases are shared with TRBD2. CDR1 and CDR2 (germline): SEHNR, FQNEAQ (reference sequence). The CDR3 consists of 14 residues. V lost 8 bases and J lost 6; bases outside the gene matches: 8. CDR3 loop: CASGNLAGLNEQFF. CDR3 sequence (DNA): TGTGCCAGCGGCAATCTAGCGGGACTCAATGAGCAGTTCTTC.

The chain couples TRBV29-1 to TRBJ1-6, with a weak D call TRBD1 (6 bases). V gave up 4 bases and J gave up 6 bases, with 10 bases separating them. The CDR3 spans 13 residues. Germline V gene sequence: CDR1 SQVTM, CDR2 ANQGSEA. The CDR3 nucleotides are TGCAGCGTTGGCGACAGGAGTAATTCACCCCTCCACTTT. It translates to CSVGDRSNSPLHF.

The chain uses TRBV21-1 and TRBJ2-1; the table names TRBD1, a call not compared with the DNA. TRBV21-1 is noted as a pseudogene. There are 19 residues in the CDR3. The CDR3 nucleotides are TGTGCCAGCAGCGGCCATGAACTAGGGGGCCGAAGCTCCTACAATGAGCAGTTCTTC. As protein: CASSGHELGGRSSYNEQFF.

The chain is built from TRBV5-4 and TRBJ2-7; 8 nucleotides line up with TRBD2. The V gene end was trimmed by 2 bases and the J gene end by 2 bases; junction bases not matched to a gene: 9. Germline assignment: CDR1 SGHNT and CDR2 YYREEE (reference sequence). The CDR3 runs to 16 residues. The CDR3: CASSFGLAGDPYEQYF. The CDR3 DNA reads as TGTGCCAGCAGCTTCGGACTAGCTGGGGACCCCTACGAGCAGTACTTC.

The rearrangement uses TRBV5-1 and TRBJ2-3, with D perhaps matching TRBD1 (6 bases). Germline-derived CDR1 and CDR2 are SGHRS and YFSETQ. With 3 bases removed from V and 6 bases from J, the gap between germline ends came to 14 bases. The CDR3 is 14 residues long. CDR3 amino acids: CASSSGESRDTQYF. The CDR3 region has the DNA TGCGCCAGCAGCTCAGGGGAGAGTCGGGATACGCAGTATTTT.

CDR3 loop: CSARNTEAFF. The DNA of the CDR3 is TGCAGTGCAAGGAACACTGAAGCTTTCTTT. The V call is TRBV29-1, the J call TRBJ1-1; D gene unclear. CDR1 and CDR2 (germline): SQVTM, ANQGSEA. The length of the CDR3 is 10 residues. The variable domain in full, with the rest retrieved from reference TRBV29-1 and TRBJ1-1, is SAVISQKPSRDICQRGTSLTIQCQVDSQVTMMFWYRQQPGQSLTLIATANQGSEATYESGFVIDKFPISRPNLTFSTLTVSNMSPEDSSIYLCSARNTEAFFGQGTRLTVV.

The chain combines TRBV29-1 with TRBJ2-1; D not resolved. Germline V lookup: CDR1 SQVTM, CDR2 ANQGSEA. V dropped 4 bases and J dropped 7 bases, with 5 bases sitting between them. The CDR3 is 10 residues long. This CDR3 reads CSVGGNEQFF. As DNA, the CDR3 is TGCAGCGTTGGTGGAAATGAGCAGTTCTTC.

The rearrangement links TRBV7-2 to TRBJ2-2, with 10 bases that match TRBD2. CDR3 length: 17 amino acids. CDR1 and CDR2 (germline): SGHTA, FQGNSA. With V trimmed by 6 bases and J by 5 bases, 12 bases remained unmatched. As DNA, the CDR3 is TGTGCCAGCAGTTCAGAGGCTAGCGGGAGTTGGACCGGGGAGCTGTTTTTT. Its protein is CASSSEASGSWTGELFF.